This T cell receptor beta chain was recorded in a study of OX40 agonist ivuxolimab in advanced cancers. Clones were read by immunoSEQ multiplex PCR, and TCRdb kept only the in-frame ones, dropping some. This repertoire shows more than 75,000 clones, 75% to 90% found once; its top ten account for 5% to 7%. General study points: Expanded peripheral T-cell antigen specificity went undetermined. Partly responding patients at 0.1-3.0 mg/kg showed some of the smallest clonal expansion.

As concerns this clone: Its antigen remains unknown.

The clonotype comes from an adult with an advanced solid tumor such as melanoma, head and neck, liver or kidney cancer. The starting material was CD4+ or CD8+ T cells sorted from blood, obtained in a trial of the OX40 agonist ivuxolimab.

CDR3 in amino acids: CASSLGSQGAPIGNQFF. CDR3 coding DNA: TGTGCCAGCAGCTTGGGATCGCAGGGGGCCCCGATCGGGAATCAGTTCTTC. The chain combines TRBV5-8 with TRBJ2-1; 8 bases map to TRBD1. This CDR3 spans 17 amino acids. V shed 0 bases and J 13 bases; nucleotides not matched to a gene: 18. CDR1 is SGHTS, CDR2 YDEGEE, per germline. The variable domain in full, completed from reference TRBV5-8 and TRBJ2-1, reads EAGVTQSPTHLIKTRGQQATLRCSPISGHTSVYWYQQALGLGLQFLLWYDEGEERNRGNFPPRFSGRQFPNYSSELNVNALELEDSALYLCASSLGSQGAPIGNQFFGPGTRLTVL.